This TCR beta chain originates from a study of response to subunit inactivated influenza vaccine. Study findings and constraints: Authors proposed each seasonal influenza vaccination draws in few new T cells.

This CDR3 comprises 14 residues. Germline V gene lookup returns CDR1 SGHAT and CDR2 FQNNGV. Trimming took 6 bases from V and 1 from J, leaving 12 bases between them. With regard to this clonotype: Its antigen is still unknown.

MiXCR, applied by TCRdb to the RT-PCR reads, yields one record per CDR3 protein. The sample comprises roughly 710,000 distinct CDR3 sequences, 11% to 15% of which are singletons, and about 7.6% rests with the top ten. The specimen comprised PBMCs from blood, sampled around 15 days before vaccination. This rearrangement joins TRBV11-2 to TRBJ1-1; D uncertain. The source of this sequence is a man between 45 and 60 years old who received an inactivated influenza vaccine. The chain's CDR3 is CASRARQPNTEAFF. Here the CDR3 DNA reads TGTGCCAGCAGGGCCCGGCAGCCGAACACTGAAGCTTTCTTT. Drawing the rest from reference TRBV11-2 and TRBJ1-1, the complete variable domain is EAGVAQSPRYKIIEKRQSVAFWCNPISGHATLYWYQQILGQGPKLLIQFQNNGVVDDSQLPKDRFSAERLKGVDSTLKIQPAKLEDSAVYLCASRARQPNTEAFFGQGTRLTVV.